The clone carrying this T cell receptor beta chain was recorded only once. CDR3 size: 14 residues. Germline V lookup: CDR1 SGHRS, CDR2 YFSETQ. With V trimmed by 5 bases and J by 2 bases, 5 bases remained unmatched. The data derive from a study of blood T cell repertoires in COVID-19. Generated by immunoSEQ multiplex PCR, the TCRdb table keeps only in-frame clones and is missing some. This repertoire shows some 74,000 clones, around 80% found once; its top ten account for approximately 12%. This chain joins TRBV5-1 and TRBJ2-7, with 9 bases matching TRBD1. This sequence originates from a human donor in a cohort sampled during active COVID-19. The sequenced sample was peripheral blood. The CDR3 DNA is TGCGCCAGCAGGGCGGGACAGGGACCCTACGAGCAGTACGTC. Translation: CASRAGQGPYEQYV.